Each of the 24 T cell receptor beta chains below was sequenced from the same sample in a study of blood T cell repertoires in COVID-19. Profiling relied on immunoSEQ multiplex PCR, and the TCRdb table lists in-frame clones only, not all of them. This table holds 250,000 to 300,000 clones, about nine tenths found once. Specimen: peripheral blood. These receptors were obtained from a woman in her twenties or thirties with COVID-19, enrolled during active disease.

DNA for the CDR3: TGTGCCAGCAGCTTAGGCCTAGCCGGGGTGGAGGAGACCCAGTACTTC. It specifies CASSLGLAGVEETQYF. The rearrangement uses TRBV7-6 and TRBJ2-5, with D possibly matching TRBD2 (5 bases). Germline CDR1 SGHVS, CDR2 FNYEAQ. The V end was cut by 1 base, the J end by 5 bases, with 17 bases between. The CDR3 is made up of 16 amino acids.

The J gene is TRBJ1-1, the V gene TRBV6-5, with D unclear. Germline assignment: CDR1 MNHEY and CDR2 SVGAGI. Trimming shortened V by 7 bases and J by 3 bases, and 18 bases separated the two germline ends. The CDR3 runs to 15 residues. CDR3 DNA: TGTGCCAGCAACGATTTCGGGAGGCGGGACACTGAAGCTTTCTTT. Translating it yields CASNDFGRRDTEAFF.

This clone appeared a few times. The chain employs TRBV4-1 and TRBJ1-6; no firm D call. The CDR3 has 15 residues. Trimming left V 1 base short and J 6 bases short, with 10 bases between. Germline V gene data show CDR1 as MGHRA and CDR2 as YSYEKL. The DNA of the CDR3 is TGCGCCAGCAGCCAAGTTATGTATCTTAATTCACCCCTCCACTTT. It codes for CASSQVMYLNSPLHF.

The V gene is TRBV18, the J gene TRBJ2-7, with a possible D match to TRBD1 (6 bases). Germline V gene lookup returns CDR1 KGHSH and CDR2 LQKENI. V was pared by 1 base and J by 2 bases, with 12 bases between. This CDR3 has 15 amino acids. This chain's CDR3 is CASSPRDNGAYEQYF. In DNA, the CDR3 is TGTGCCAGCTCACCACGGGACAATGGGGCCTACGAGCAGTACTTC.

V usage is TRBV29-1 and J usage is TRBJ1-1; tentatively, D is TRBD1 (5 bases). There are 13 residues in the CDR3. CDR1 SQVTM and CDR2 ANQGSEA come from the germline V gene. V was cut by 3 bases and J by 4 bases, with 12 bases left in between. The CDR3 is CSVENRLATEAFF. CDR3 bases: TGCAGCGTTGAGAACAGGTTGGCCACTGAAGCTTTCTTT.

The CDR3 DNA follows: TGTGCCAGCAGCCCTACAGGGAGCAATCAGCCCCAGCATTTT. Translating gives CASSPTGSNQPQHF. V and J are TRBV6-6 and TRBJ1-5; possibly TRBD1 for D (6 bases). Germline assignment: CDR1 MNHNY and CDR2 SVGAGI (reference sequence). V lost 6 bases and J 1 base, leaving 10 bases between the germline ends. CDR3 length: 14 residues.

The CDR3 sequence: CASSQSVLGNSPLHF. The CDR3 DNA follows: TGCGCCAGCAGTCAATCAGTCCTCGGGAATTCACCCCTCCACTTT. The rearrangement uses TRBV23-1 and TRBJ1-6, with D hard to call. TRBV23-1 is identified as an open reading frame with a role that is uncertain. The CDR3 runs 15 residues. Trimming pared 0 bases from V and 7 bases from J, leaving 10 bases between.

This clone was observed a few times. The chain couples TRBV4-1 to TRBJ1-4, with D possibly being TRBD1 (5 bases). The CDR3 length is 14 residues. The V and J ends lost 7 bases and 0 bases respectively, with 9 bases between them. The V gene's germline CDR1 is MGHRA and CDR2 YSYEKL. CDR3 nucleotides: TGCGCCAGCAAGACAGCAGCAACTAATGAAAAACTGTTTTTT. Amino acids: CASKTAATNEKLFF.

The chain couples TRBV28 to TRBJ2-5; 8 nucleotides align to TRBD1. The V gene end was trimmed by 2 bases and the J gene end by 5 bases; junction bases not matched to a gene: 7. This CDR3 has 15 amino acids. Looked up from germline, CDR1 is MDHEN and CDR2 is SYDVKM. CDR3 sequence: CASSLGRGLEETQYF. In DNA form, the CDR3 reads TGTGCCAGCAGTTTAGGCAGGGGGCTAGAGGAGACCCAGTACTTC.

The V call is TRBV4-2, the J call TRBJ2-5, with 8 positions matching TRBD1. CDR1 is LGHNA, CDR2 YNFKEQ, per germline. This CDR3 contains 17 residues. V trimming: 0 bases; J trimming: 5 bases; junction bases outside the gene matches: 11. The CDR3 DNA reads as TGTGCCAGCAGCCAAGATCTTATAGGACAGGGATGGGAGACCCAGTACTTC. Protein: CASSQDLIGQGWETQYF.

This chain connects TRBV11-2 to TRBJ2-2, with D tentatively TRBD2 (5 bases). Germline loops: CDR1 SGHAT, CDR2 FQNNGV. The CDR3 has 14 residues. V was trimmed by 5 bases and J by 0 bases, leaving 7 bases between them. DNA for the CDR3: TGTGCCAGCAGCCGGGATTCGAACACCGGGGAGCTGTTTTTT. This translates into CASSRDSNTGELFF. Full variable domain (rest looked up from reference TRBV11-2 and TRBJ2-2): EAGVAQSPRYKIIEKRQSVAFWCNPISGHATLYWYQQILGQGPKLLIQFQNNGVVDDSQLPKDRFSAERLKGVDSTLKIQPAKLEDSAVYLCASSRDSNTGELFFGEGSRLTVL.

This chain connects TRBV15 to TRBJ1-1; 10 nucleotides agree with TRBD1. This CDR3 is 16 amino acids long. With V trimmed by 0 bases and J by 2 bases, 3 bases remained unmatched. Germline CDR1 and CDR2: LNHNV and YYDKDF (reference sequence). This CDR3 reads CATSRDRTGGNTEAFF. The CDR3 DNA follows: TGTGCCACCAGCAGAGATCGGACAGGGGGTAACACTGAAGCTTTCTTT.

DNA for the CDR3: TGTGCCAGCAGCGCCTACATGGGGGGGCTCGGGTCTGGAAACACCATATATTTT. Residues: CASSAYMGGLGSGNTIYF. The V gene is TRBV9, the J gene TRBJ1-3, with D possibly being TRBD1 (6 bases). This CDR3 has 18 amino acids. V shed 3 bases and J shed 1 base, with 20 bases lying between them. In germline, CDR1 is SGDLS, CDR2 YYNGEE.

The chain has TRBV5-6 and TRBJ2-1; 8 bases are shared with TRBD1. J gave up 1 base and V 4 bases, and 4 bases lay outside the gene matches. CDR1 and CDR2 from the germline V gene are SGHDT and YYEEEE. The CDR3 consists of 15 residues. CDR3 sequence (DNA): TGTGCCAGCAGCCCCGGGACAGGATCCTACAATGAGCAGTTCTTC. It is translated as CASSPGTGSYNEQFF.

This sequence joins TRBV30 and TRBJ1-2; D may be TRBD1 (6 bases). The CDR3 has 14 residues. Trimming took 0 bases from V and 2 from J, leaving 10 bases between them. Germline-derived CDR1 and CDR2 are GTSNPN and SVGIG (reference sequence). The CDR3 nucleotides read TGTGCCTGGAGTGTCAACCAGGGGAACTATGGCTACACCTTC. Protein sequence: CAWSVNQGNYGYTF.

The chain couples TRBV29-1 to TRBJ1-4, with D maybe TRBD1 (6 bases). The germline CDR1 and CDR2 sequences are SQVTM and ANQGSEA. CDR3 length: 14 residues. V was cut by 8 bases and J by 0 bases, with 13 bases left in between. Here the CDR3 reads CSFTRTATNEKLFF. Written as DNA, the CDR3 is TGCAGCTTTACCCGGACAGCAACTAATGAAAAACTGTTTTTT.

This sequence joins TRBV19 and TRBJ2-7; a weak D match, TRBD1 (7 bases). Germline assignment: CDR1 LNHDA and CDR2 SQIVND (reference sequence). V was cut by 3 bases and J by 2 bases, with 17 bases left in between. This CDR3 contains 16 residues. CDR3 coding DNA: TGTGCCAGTAGTATCAAGGAGGGGGCCGTGACCTACGAGCAGTACTTC. Protein: CASSIKEGAVTYEQYF.

Only one count was recorded for this clone. V is TRBV5-5 and J is TRBJ1-2; D possibly corresponds to TRBD1 (6 bases). CDR1 and CDR2 (germline): SGHKS, YYEKEE (reference sequence). The CDR3 totals 19 residues. Trimming stripped 3 bases from V and 3 bases from J, with 27 bases between. CDR3 DNA: TGTGCCAGCAGCTCCCGAATCCGGGACACTCCGAACGGGGACTATGGCTACACCTTC. Its translation: CASSSRIRDTPNGDYGYTF. The full variable domain, in which reference TRBV5-5 and TRBJ1-2 provide the parts outside the CDR3, is DAGVTQSPTHLIKTRGQQVTLRCSPISGHKSVSWYQQVLGQGPQFIFQYYEKEERGRGNFPDRFSARQFPNYSSELNVNALLLGDSALYLCASSSRIRDTPNGDYGYTFGSGTRLTVV.

The V and J genes are TRBV7-9 and TRBJ2-6; TRBD1 matches 7 bases. Germline V gene sequence: CDR1 SEHNR, CDR2 FQNEAQ (reference sequence). J gave up 0 bases and V 5 bases, and 13 bases lay outside the gene matches. CDR3 length equals 19 residues. The DNA of the CDR3 is TGTGCCAGCAGCCAGCCGTCGGGACAGCTTTACTCTGGGGCCAACGTCCTGACTTTC. It yields the protein CASSQPSGQLYSGANVLTF.

The J gene is TRBJ2-3, the V gene TRBV7-7, with TRBD1 matching over 9 bases. The V gene end was trimmed by 4 bases and the J gene end by 5 bases; junction bases not matched to a gene: 7. Germline CDR1 and CDR2: SSHAT and FNYEAQ (reference sequence). CDR3 size: 15 residues. The CDR3 loop is CASSSGQGRVDTQYF. The CDR3, as DNA: TGTGCCAGCAGCTCCGGACAGGGGCGGGTAGATACGCAGTATTTT.

The rearrangement uses TRBV24-1 and TRBJ2-3, with TRBD2 as a possible D gene (6 bases). Trimming stripped 7 bases from V and 2 bases from J, with 12 bases between. Germline V gene sequence: CDR1 KGHDR, CDR2 SFDVKD. CDR3 length equals 14 residues. The CDR3 is CATSLGTDTDTQYF. As DNA, the CDR3 is TGTGCCACCAGCCTCGGGACTGACACAGATACGCAGTATTTT.

The chain recombines TRBV4-1 with TRBJ2-5; a possible D gene is TRBD2 (6 bases). V lost 3 bases and J lost 5, with 16 bases in between. CDR1 and CDR2 (germline): MGHRA, YSYEKL. This CDR3 has 15 residues. Here the CDR3 reads CASSQIGTPGETQYF. The CDR3 region has the DNA TGCGCCAGCAGCCAGATCGGGACTCCTGGGGAGACCCAGTACTTC.

The V call is TRBV4-1, the J call TRBJ2-7, with D possibly being TRBD1 (5 bases). Germline V gene lookup returns CDR1 MGHRA and CDR2 YSYEKL. V lost 1 base to trimming and J lost 5 bases, with 9 bases between them. This CDR3 is 13 amino acids long. In nucleotides, the CDR3 is TGCGCCAGCAGCCAAGTCCTAGGGGACGAGCAGTACTTC. This gives the protein CASSQVLGDEQYF.

This clone occurred once. The chain joins TRBV30 to TRBJ2-5; D not resolved. This CDR3 has 14 residues. Trimming shortened V by 2 bases and J by 1 base, and 11 bases separated the two germline ends. Looked up from germline, CDR1 is GTSNPN and CDR2 is SVGIG (reference sequence). Here the CDR3 DNA reads TGTGCCTGGAGTCTACGTCGGTCCCAAGAGACCCAGTACTTC. This codes for CAWSLRRSQETQYF.